This T cell receptor beta chain was recorded in a study of Graves' ophthalmopathy and Graves' hyperthyroidism. The wider study: Samples of peripheral blood were obtained at initial diagnosis, prior to treatment of any kind. General study findings and limits: Among expanded thyroid clonotypes above 0.001 frequency, most also occurred in blood.

Worth noting for this clonotype: What it binds is not known.

TCR beta CDR3 regions were amplified from RNA transcripts. The library came from an HTBI-primed first-round RT-PCR and a second-round multiplex PCR. TCRdb re-derived calls from the multiplex PCR reads in MiXCR, one entry per CDR3 protein. The sample comprises about 390,000 distinct CDR3 sequences, 15% of which are singletons, and roughly 7% rests with the top ten. V shed 0 bases, J shed 6 bases, and the junction held 6 bases outside the gene matches. The CDR3 is made up of 16 amino acids. The V gene's germline CDR1 is LGHDT and CDR2 YNNKEL (reference sequence). Hyperthyroidism counted as stable given no ophthalmopathy within 18 months of follow-up. Certain patients were not enrolled. These were patients with other autoimmune diseases, uncontrolled infections, pregnancy or lactation.

Sequencing was done on a sample of peripheral blood. The chain links TRBV3-1 to TRBJ2-4, with 9 bases matching TRBD2. This sequence was found in a woman younger than 35 with stable Graves' hyperthyroidism. In DNA, the CDR3 is TGTGCCAGCAGCCAAGATTTTTCTAGCGGGGTAAACATTCAGTACTTC. This encodes CASSQDFSSGVNIQYF.